This TCR beta chain stems from a study of CD8 T cells in ankylosing spondylitis. Libraries of TCR beta came from quantitative 5'-RACE with molecular barcodes. TCRdb reanalysed the 5' RACE reads using MiXCR and keeps one entry per CDR3 protein. Counted here are about 200,000 distinct CDR3 sequences, 20% to 30% occurring once; the ten biggest clones make up 5% to 8%. Broader study findings: Reactive arthritis synovial fluid and blood were previously reported to contain some motif variants.

V lost 7 bases to trimming and J lost 5 bases; unmatched junction nucleotides: 10. This CDR3 has 14 amino acids. The germline CDR1 and CDR2 sequences are DFQATT and SNEGSKA (reference sequence). As for this clonotype: Its antigen is not known.

The TCR sequence derives from a male donor with ankylosing spondylitis or in good health (not recorded which). The chain recombines TRBV20-1 with TRBJ2-5; 10 bases agree with TRBD2. The specimen sequenced was blood, either unsorted or a sorted T cell fraction (not recorded which). The DNA for the CDR3 is TGCAGTGTTTTAGCGGGAGGAGCCATGGAGACCCAGTACTTC. Encoded protein: CSVLAGGAMETQYF.